The 32 T cell receptor beta chains below all came from one sample that was sequenced in a study of molecular identifiers for immune sequencing clone quantification. In TCRdb, the PCR reads were re-called with MiXCR into one record per CDR3 protein. The sample holds 400,000 to 600,000 distinct CDR3 sequences, about 26% seen once. The specimen sequenced was naive CD8+ T cells from blood, with Jurkat cell RNA spiked in. This sample's subset: FACS-sorted CD8+CD4-CCR7+CD45RA+ naive T cells. Every receptor here comes from a human donor in good health. Some libraries in this study had Jurkat cell RNA spiked in.

This clonotype occurred many times. This rearrangement joins TRBV18 to TRBJ1-1; D gene unclear. Looked up from germline, CDR1 is KGHSH and CDR2 is LQKENI. The CDR3 totals 14 residues. Trimming cost V 3 bases and J 6 bases, with 14 bases left between them. Written as DNA, the CDR3 is TGTGCCAGCTCACCTAGCACGGTGGAACCTGAAGCTTTCTTT. This translates into CASSPSTVEPEAFF.

This chain connects TRBV6-2 or TRBV6-3 to TRBJ2-2; D is perhaps TRBD2 (5 bases). This CDR3 spans 16 amino acids. From germline, CDR1 is MNHEY and CDR2 SVGEGT. V was cut by 7 bases and J by 3 bases, with 18 bases left in between. CDR3 nucleotide sequence: TGTGCCAGCATCCCCCTGGGAGAGGGCTACACCGGGGAGCTGTTTTTT. This codes for CASIPLGEGYTGELFF.

This clonotype was detected only a few times. The CDR3 does not close with the conserved phenylalanine or tryptophan, likely indicating a read error. The chain joins TRBV6-2 or TRBV6-3 to TRBJ2-5, with 7 bases identical to TRBD1. This CDR3 has 19 residues. Per germline, CDR1 MNHEY and CDR2 SVGEGT. Trimming cost V 0 bases and J 4 bases; bases outside gene matches: 17. This chain's CDR3 is CASSYSRWDSHSDLETQYI. The DNA of the CDR3 is TGTGCCAGCAGTTACTCAAGGTGGGACAGCCACTCCGATTTAGAGACCCAGTACATC.

The genes are TRBV29-1 and TRBJ1-1; 7 bases match TRBD1. Germline loops: CDR1 SQVTM, CDR2 ANQGSEA. V was pared by 4 bases and J by 1 base, with 12 bases of the junction left unmatched. This CDR3 is 16 amino acids long. The CDR3 sequence is CSVVIYRGQGNTEAFF. CDR3 in DNA: TGCAGCGTTGTAATTTACAGGGGACAAGGGAACACTGAAGCTTTCTTT. The variable domain in full, with the rest retrieved from reference TRBV29-1 and TRBJ1-1, is SAVISQKPSRDICQRGTSLTIQCQVDSQVTMMFWYRQQPGQSLTLIATANQGSEATYESGFVIDKFPISRPNLTFSTLTVSNMSPEDSSIYLCSVVIYRGQGNTEAFFGQGTRLTVV.

J is TRBJ2-7 and V is TRBV12-3 or TRBV12-4; a weak D match, TRBD2 (5 bases). V gave up 0 bases and J gave up 5 bases, with 14 bases separating them. CDR3 length: 15 amino acids. The CDR3 bases are TGTGCCAGCAGTTTAGCGTTTTTCGGACTGGACGAGCAGTACTTC. This codes for CASSLAFFGLDEQYF.

This clonotype has a count of ten or more. The chain links TRBV12-3 or TRBV12-4 to TRBJ1-2; D gene unclear. The CDR3 totals 15 residues. Trimming took 3 bases from V and 0 from J, leaving 11 bases between them. CDR3 protein: CASSFFGEANYGYTF. CDR3 coding DNA: TGTGCCAGCAGTTTCTTTGGGGAAGCTAACTATGGCTACACCTTC.

V usage is TRBV12-3 or TRBV12-4 and J usage is TRBJ2-1, with 9 nucleotides matching TRBD1. The CDR3 length is 15 residues. V shed 1 base, J shed 7 bases, and the junction held 5 bases outside the gene matches. The CDR3, as DNA: TGTGCCAGCAGTTTAGTCATCGGGACAGGGAATGAGCAGTTCTTC. This encodes CASSLVIGTGNEQFF.

The chain has TRBV5-1 and TRBJ1-3; no firm D call. The CDR3 spans 16 residues. Germline assignment: CDR1 SGHRS and CDR2 YFSETQ. With 4 bases removed from V and 2 bases from J, the gap between germline ends came to 16 bases. The CDR3 nucleotides read TGCGCCAGCAGCCCCCGTACAAGGCGGACTGGAAACACCATATATTTT. Protein product: CASSPRTRRTGNTIYF. The whole variable domain, remainder taken from reference TRBV5-1 and TRBJ1-3, is KAGVTQTPRYLIKTRGQQVTLSCSPISGHRSVSWYQQTPGQGLQFLFEYFSETQRNKGNFPGRFSGRQFSNSRSEMNVSTLELGDSALYLCASSPRTRRTGNTIYFGEGSWLTVV.

This clonotype was counted only a few times. V usage is TRBV20-1 and J usage is TRBJ1-1; no clear D gene. The CDR3 runs to 14 residues. V was pared by 1 base and J by 1 base, with 10 bases between. Germline CDR1 DFQATT, CDR2 SNEGSKA (reference sequence). CDR3 sequence reads: CSARAASENTEAFF. The CDR3 DNA reads as TGCAGTGCTAGAGCTGCCAGTGAGAACACTGAAGCTTTCTTT.

The rearrangement joins TRBV4-1 to TRBJ1-5; no firm D call. Germline loops: CDR1 MGHRA, CDR2 YSYEKL. This CDR3 is built from 17 residues. Deletions cut 1 base from V and 0 bases from J, with 13 bases between. The DNA of the CDR3 is TGCGCCAGCAGCCAAGTTCAGATAGAGAATAGCAATCAGCCCCAGCATTTT. This encodes CASSQVQIENSNQPQHF.

This clonotype has ten or more counts. The rearrangement links TRBV12-3 or TRBV12-4 to TRBJ1-5; TRBD1 matches at 7 bases. V was clipped by 8 bases and J by 4 bases; unmatched bases: 5. The CDR3 loop spans 13 amino acids. This CDR3 reads CASALQGNQPQHF. The CDR3 nucleotides read TGTGCCAGCGCGCTACAGGGGAATCAGCCCCAGCATTTT.

This clonotype was counted a few times. A junction end diverges from the germline sequence, so it may reflect a read error. The chain links TRBV9 to TRBJ2-5, with no clear D. The germline CDR1 and CDR2 sequences are SGDLS and YYNGEE. CDR3 length equals 14 residues. Here the CDR3 reads CASRVGGFQETQYF. CDR3 DNA: TGTGCCAGCCGCGTAGGTGGCTTCCAAGAGACCCAGTACTTC.

This clonotype was observed a few times. This chain joins TRBV7-9 and TRBJ1-4; D gene uncertain. Germline CDR1 is SEHNR and CDR2 is FQNEAQ (reference sequence). V lost 5 bases and J 8 bases, leaving 12 bases between the germline ends. CDR3 size: 13 residues. The CDR3 bases are TGTGCCAGCAGCGACCAGAACGCAGAAAAACTGTTTTTT. Encoded protein: CASSDQNAEKLFF.

The rearrangement uses TRBV7-9 and TRBJ1-1; the D gene is possibly TRBD1 (6 bases). This CDR3 comprises 17 residues. Germline V CDR1 and CDR2: SEHNR, FQNEAQ (reference sequence). The V and J ends lost 5 bases and 1 base respectively, with 20 bases between them. The CDR3 nucleotides are TGTGCCAGCAGCCACGGGGGCAGGCTGGGCCCGAACACTGAAGCTTTCTTT. Amino acid sequence: CASSHGGRLGPNTEAFF.

This clonotype was counted between two and nine times. The chain employs TRBV14 and TRBJ2-5; tentative D call: TRBD1 (6 bases). The CDR3 totals 19 residues. Germline V CDR1 and CDR2: SGHDN, FVKESK. Trimming took 0 bases from V and 1 from J, leaving 21 bases between them. CDR3 in DNA: TGTGCCAGCAGCCAAGATCGTCTCCCGCGGCAGGGGCTCCAAGAGACCCAGTACTTC. This sequence encodes CASSQDRLPRQGLQETQYF.

This clonotype was picked up a small number of times. V and J are TRBV12-3 or TRBV12-4 and TRBJ1-6; possible D gene TRBD1, 6 bases. V was clipped by 6 bases and J by 7 bases, with 16 bases between them. The CDR3 covers 15 residues. CDR3: CASRRRAGENSPLHF. CDR3 nucleotide sequence: TGTGCCAGCAGACGCCGGGCAGGGGAAAATTCACCCCTCCACTTT.

On this clonotype: A read error may be the cause here, since a much bigger clone is one base away. This chain links TRBV3-1 with TRBJ2-3; the match to TRBD2 covers 8 bases. This CDR3 is 14 amino acids long. CDR1 is LGHDT, CDR2 YNNKEL, per germline (reference sequence). CDR3 DNA: TGTGCCAGCAGCCCGGGACTAGGCGCAGATACGCTGTATTTT. As protein: CASSPGLGADTLYF.

This clonotype was detected a few times. The V gene is TRBV19, the J gene TRBJ2-7, with 9 bases matching TRBD1. Unmatched junction bases numbered 2, after V lost 0 bases and J lost 2 bases. The CDR3 is made up of 15 amino acids. Germline V lookup: CDR1 LNHDA, CDR2 SQIVND (reference sequence). DNA for the CDR3: TGTGCCAGTAGTATAGACGGGACAGGGACCTACGAGCAGTACTTC. It yields the protein CASSIDGTGTYEQYF. Looking up the rest from reference TRBV19 and TRBJ2-7 gives the full variable domain: DGGITQSPKYLFRKEGQNVTLSCEQNLNHDAMYWYRQDPGQGLRLIYYSQIVNDFQKGDIAEGYSVSREKKESFPLTVTSAQKNPTAFYLCASSIDGTGTYEQYFGPGTRLTVT.

On this clonotype itself: A much larger clone differs from this one at a single base, so this may be a read error. The DNA of the CDR3 is TGCAGCGTTGATAACCCTAGCGGCCTTGACAATGAGCAGTTCTTC. It is translated as CSVDNPSGLDNEQFF. The genes are TRBV29-1 and TRBJ2-1; 7 positions match TRBD2. Germline assignment: CDR1 SQVTM and CDR2 ANQGSEA. Trimming removed 3 bases from V and 5 bases from J; junction bases left unmatched: 10. The CDR3 length is 15 residues.

The V call is TRBV7-9, the J call TRBJ2-3, with TRBD2 identical over 8 bases. CDR3 size: 17 residues. Germline trimming cut 8 bases from V and 0 bases from J; bases unmatched to any gene: 13. Germline CDR1 is SEHNR and CDR2 is FQNEAQ (reference sequence). This CDR3 is CASRAGQAGVSTDTQYF. CDR3 DNA sequence: TGTGCCAGCCGCGCAGGACAAGCGGGAGTAAGCACAGATACGCAGTATTTT. Supplemented by reference TRBV7-9 and TRBJ2-3, the full variable domain reads DTGVSQNPRHKITKRGQNVTFRCDPISEHNRLYWYRQTLGQGPEFLTYFQNEAQLEKSRLLSDRFSAERPKGSFSTLEIQRTEQGDSAMYLCASRAGQAGVSTDTQYFGPGTRLTVL.

The sample holds a few counts of this clonotype. This chain connects TRBV30 to TRBJ1-1; no clear D. The CDR3 totals 12 residues. V lost 3 bases, J lost 1 base, and 6 bases lay in between. Germline V gene sequence: CDR1 GTSNPN, CDR2 SVGIG (reference sequence). The DNA for the CDR3 is TGTGCCTGGAGCGACACGAACACTGAAGCTTTCTTT. This gives the protein CAWSDTNTEAFF.

The chain recombines TRBV27 with TRBJ2-7; 10 bases are a match to TRBD2. The CDR3 spans 15 residues. V dropped 4 bases and J dropped 6; count of bases not matched to a gene: 9. Germline CDR1 and CDR2: MNHEY and SMNVEV (reference sequence). CDR3 in amino acids: CASSSEAGGAPEQYF. The CDR3 bases are TGTGCCAGCAGTTCAGAAGCGGGAGGGGCACCCGAGCAGTACTTC.

This clonotype was picked up many times. The gene calls are TRBV28 and TRBJ2-7, with 8 bases lining up with TRBD2. The CDR3 totals 18 residues. From germline, CDR1 is MDHEN and CDR2 SYDVKM. The V gene end was trimmed by 0 bases and the J gene end by 0 bases; junction bases not matched to a gene: 10. This chain's CDR3 is CASSLWPGGASSSYEQYF. The CDR3 nucleotides are TGTGCCAGCAGTTTATGGCCCGGGGGGGCGTCCAGCTCCTACGAGCAGTACTTC.

This clonotype was counted only a few times. This chain joins TRBV20-1 and TRBJ1-2; a possible D gene is TRBD1 (5 bases). The V gene's germline CDR1 is DFQATT and CDR2 SNEGSKA (reference sequence). This CDR3 is 15 amino acids long. Trimming stripped 0 bases from V and 1 base from J, with 12 bases between. The CDR3 region is CSARDKAGYNYGYTF. The CDR3 DNA is TGCAGTGCTAGAGATAAGGCAGGGTATAACTATGGCTACACCTTC.

Concerning this clonotype itself: Lacking the conserved final phenylalanine or tryptophan, this CDR3 likely reflects a read error. The chain recombines TRBV7-9 with TRBJ2-5; D is ambiguous. The germline V gene has CDR1 SEHNR and CDR2 FQNEAQ (reference sequence). V gave up 5 bases and J gave up 5 bases, with 9 bases separating them. CDR3 length equals 12 residues. The CDR3 here is CASSAFAETQYY. Written as DNA, the CDR3 is TGTGCCAGCAGCGCCTTTGCGGAGACCCAGTACTAC.

V usage is TRBV4-2 and J usage is TRBJ2-5; D remains ambiguous. CDR3 length equals 15 residues. Trimming pared 0 bases from V and 5 bases from J, leaving 13 bases between. CDR1 and CDR2 (germline): LGHNA, YNFKEQ. CDR3 bases: TGTGCCAGCAGCCAAGATTTAGCTATTACGGAGACCCAGTACTTC. As protein: CASSQDLAITETQYF.

To note about this clonotype: Just one base apart from a much larger clone, this may be a read error. The genes are TRBV4-3 and TRBJ1-2, with unresolved D. The CDR3 covers 17 residues. The germline CDR1 and CDR2 sequences are LGHNA and YSLEER. Trimming took 2 bases from V and 3 from J, leaving 19 bases between them. In DNA form, the CDR3 reads TGCGCCAGCAGCCAATCCGTTAGTGGGATCGGAGACTATGGCTACACCTTC. The encoded protein is CASSQSVSGIGDYGYTF.

This clonotype was counted a few times. The rearrangement links TRBV4-3 to TRBJ2-7; D is undetermined. V lost 2 bases and J lost 2, with 7 bases in between. The CDR3 contains 13 residues. Per germline, CDR1 LGHNA and CDR2 YSLEER. As DNA, the CDR3 is TGCGCCAGCAGCCAAAGCTTGCCCTACGAGCAGTACTTC. It encodes CASSQSLPYEQYF.

About this clonotype: A junction end diverges from the germline sequence, so it may reflect a read error. This chain connects TRBV5-1 to TRBJ2-7; D gene unclear. This CDR3 is 13 amino acids long. Germline CDR1 and CDR2: SGHRS and YFSETQ. CDR3 in DNA: TGCGCCAGCGGCGTCGGGCAGGCCTACGGGCGGTGCTTC. Translation gives CASGVGQAYGRCF.

The J gene is TRBJ2-7, the V gene TRBV30; TRBD1 matches at 7 bases. This CDR3 contains 11 residues. Germline CDR1 reads GTSNPN; CDR2 reads SVGIG (reference sequence). Trimming took 2 bases from V and 6 from J; bases not matched to a gene: 1. The CDR3 region is CAWSSGGEQYF. The CDR3 coding sequence is TGTGCCTGGAGTTCAGGGGGCGAGCAGTACTTC.

This clonotype was seen at least ten times. J is TRBJ1-5 and V is TRBV4-3; 7 positions agree with TRBD1. In germline, CDR1 is LGHNA, CDR2 YSLEER. This CDR3 has 16 residues. The V and J ends lost 0 bases and 5 bases, in that order; junction bases with no gene match: 7. CDR3 in amino acids: CASSQDLTGRYQPQHF. CDR3 bases: TGCGCCAGCAGCCAAGACCTGACAGGGCGTTATCAGCCCCAGCATTTT.

J is TRBJ2-7 and V is TRBV4-2, with 11 bases fitting TRBD2. V dropped 3 bases and J dropped 5; count of bases not matched to a gene: 9. Germline lookup yields CDR1 LGHNA and CDR2 YNFKEQ. The CDR3 is made up of 16 amino acids. CDR3 region: CASSQATSGSFHEQYF. The CDR3 DNA follows: TGTGCCAGCAGCCAGGCCACTAGCGGGAGTTTCCACGAGCAGTACTTC.